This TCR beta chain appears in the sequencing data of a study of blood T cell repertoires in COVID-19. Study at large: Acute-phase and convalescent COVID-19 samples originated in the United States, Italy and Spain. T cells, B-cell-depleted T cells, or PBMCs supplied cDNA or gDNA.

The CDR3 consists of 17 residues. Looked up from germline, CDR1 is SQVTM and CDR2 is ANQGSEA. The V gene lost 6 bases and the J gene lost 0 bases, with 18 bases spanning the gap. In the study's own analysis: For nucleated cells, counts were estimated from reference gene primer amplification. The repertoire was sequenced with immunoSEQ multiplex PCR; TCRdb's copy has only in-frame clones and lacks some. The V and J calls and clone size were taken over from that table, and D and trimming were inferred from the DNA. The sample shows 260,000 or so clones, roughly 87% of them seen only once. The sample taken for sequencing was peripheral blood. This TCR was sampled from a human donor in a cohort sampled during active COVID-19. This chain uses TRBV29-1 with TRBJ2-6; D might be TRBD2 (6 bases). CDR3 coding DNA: TGCAGCGTGTCCGTCGGGAGATCCCTCTCTGGGGCCAACGTCCTGACTTTC. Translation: CSVSVGRSLSGANVLTF.